A selection of T cell receptor beta chains follows, all from one sample in a study of identifying expanded T cells in peripheral blood. TCRdb's table, derived via immunoSEQ multiplex PCR, lists solely in-frame clones and lacks some. The data contain tens of thousands of clones, approximately 85% of them singletons. The sample consisted of blood. The receptors derive from a person aged 18-70 years in good health. The CDR3 runs from the conserved cysteine through the conserved F or W. The order of the fields is clone size, J gene, V gene, D gene, CDR3 DNA, CDR3 protein. A D gene is named only where the DNA matches it firmly. Clone size appears in some rows only: once, few, many, or a class for an expanded clone.

NA,TRBJ1-5,TRBV7-2,NA,TGTGCCAGCAGCTTAGCACAGGGTAGACAGCCCCAGCATTTT,CASSLAQGRQPQHF
NA,TRBJ2-1,TRBV19,TRBD1,TGTGCCAGTAGTATAGATAGGACAGGGGCGAGATACAATGAGCAGTTCTTC,CASSIDRTGARYNEQFF
NA,TRBJ2-1,TRBV7-2,NA,TGTGCCAGCAGCTTAGTTACCGGGCCCAATGAGCAGTTCTTC,CASSLVTGPNEQFF
NA,TRBJ1-3,TRBV23-1,NA,TGCGCCACCACAGGATTCTCTGGAAACACCATATATTTT,CATTGFSGNTIYF
NA,TRBJ1-1,TRBV7-3,NA,TGTGCCAGCAGCTTAAATCCAGGGATGGACACTGAAGCTTTCTTT,CASSLNPGMDTEAFF
NA,TRBJ1-2,TRBV30,NA,TGTGCCTGGATGACTGAGCGAACGGGCTACACCTTC,CAWMTERTGYTF
NA,TRBJ2-7,TRBV9,TRBD2,TGTGCCAGCAGCGTAGGACCACTAGCGGGAGACTACGAGCAGTACTTC,CASSVGPLAGDYEQYF
NA,TRBJ1-2,TRBV10-3,NA,TGTGCCATCAGTGAGTTCCGGACGCAAGCGGGCTACACCTTC,CAISEFRTQAGYTF
NA,TRBJ2-1,TRBV6-6,NA,TGTGCCAGCAGTTTACCCCCGAATGAGCAGTTCTTC,CASSLPPNEQFF
NA,TRBJ1-6,TRBV2,NA,TGTGCCAGCATCGAGTACGCCTATAATTCACCCCTCCACTTT,CASIEYAYNSPLHF
NA,TRBJ1-2,TRBV7-6,NA,TGTGCCAGCAGCAGGGGCGACTATGGCTACACCTTC,CASSRGDYGYTF
NA,TRBJ1-2,TRBV12-5,NA,TGTGCTAGTGGTTTGAGGGTTGCGGGGTTCGGCGGCTACACCTTC,CASGLRVAGFGGYTF
few,TRBJ2-2,TRBV7-3,TRBD1,TGTGCCAGCAGCCTGGGGACAGGGGTCACCGGGGAGCTGTTTTTT,CASSLGTGVTGELFF
NA,TRBJ2-7,TRBV6-5,TRBD1,TGTGCCAGCAGTTTCGGACAGGGATCCTACGAGCAGTACTTC,CASSFGQGSYEQYF
NA,TRBJ2-3,TRBV6-1,NA,TGTGCCAGCAGTGGGGTGAGGGGGGACTTGGGCACAGATACGCAGTATTTT,CASSGVRGDLGTDTQYF
NA,TRBJ2-1,TRBV7-9,NA,TGTGCCAGCAGCCCGGTATCCTACAATGAGCAGTTCTTC,CASSPVSYNEQFF
NA,TRBJ2-3,TRBV6-5,NA,TGTGCCAGCAGTCCCGGGCCTGGAAGCACAGATACGCAGTATTTT,CASSPGPGSTDTQYF
NA,TRBJ1-2,TRBV6-6,NA,TGTGCCAGCAGTTATGTCAAGGGGGTCAACTATGGCTACACCTTC,CASSYVKGVNYGYTF
NA,TRBJ2-1,TRBV6-5,NA,TGTGCCAGCGCTCAAGGGTCCGGCAATGAGCAGTTCTTC,CASAQGSGNEQFF
NA,TRBJ2-3,TRBV2,TRBD2,TGTGCCAGCAGTGAAGAACTAGCGGGGGCCGTTACCCTTACAGATACGCAGTATTTT,CASSEELAGAVTLTDTQYF
few,TRBJ1-2,TRBV19,TRBD1,TGTGCCAGTAGGGACAGGGTGAGATCGGGGTATGGCTACACCTTC,CASRDRVRSGYGYTF
NA,TRBJ2-5,TRBV7-9,TRBD1,TGTGCCAGCAGCACAGGGGGCGGGGAGACCCAGTACTTC,CASSTGGGETQYF
NA,TRBJ1-1,TRBV30,NA,TGTGCCTGGAGTGCTAGAATTGAAGCTTTCTTT,CAWSARIEAFF
NA,TRBJ2-7,TRBV6-5,NA,TGTGCCAGCAGGACGGACGACTACGAGCAGTACTTC,CASRTDDYEQYF
NA,TRBJ1-3,TRBV18,NA,TGTGCCAGCTCACCTGCACAGACCTCTGGAAACACCATATATTTT,CASSPAQTSGNTIYF
NA,TRBJ2-7,TRBV20-1,NA,TGCAGTGCTAGGGAATCTAGCACGCAGTACTTC,CSARESSTQYF
NA,TRBJ1-4,TRBV19,TRBD1,TGTGCCAGTAGTGGAACACCGGGACAGGGGTATGAAAAACTGTTTTTT,CASSGTPGQGYEKLFF
NA,TRBJ1-2,TRBV25-1,NA,TGTGCCAGCAGTGAAGGCCCGGGGATAGGGGAATATGGCTACACCTTC,CASSEGPGIGEYGYTF
NA,TRBJ1-2,TRBV6-5,NA,TGTGCCAGCAGTCCAAGACAGAGCTATGGCTACACCTTC,CASSPRQSYGYTF
NA,TRBJ1-1,TRBV18,TRBD1,TGTGCCAGCTCACCACCGACAGGGGGCACTGAAGCTTTCTTT,CASSPPTGGTEAFF
NA,TRBJ1-1,TRBV7-6,NA,TGTGCCAGCAGCTATCAAGAGGGGCAGACTGAAGCTTTCTTT,CASSYQEGQTEAFF
NA,TRBJ1-3,TRBV30,NA,TGTGCCTGGAGTGTATTGCCGTTCTCTGGAAACACCATATATTTT,CAWSVLPFSGNTIYF
NA,TRBJ1-1,TRBV5-4,NA,TGTGCCAGCAGCACCCGGGACTCCGTGAACACTGAAGCTTTCTTT,CASSTRDSVNTEAFF